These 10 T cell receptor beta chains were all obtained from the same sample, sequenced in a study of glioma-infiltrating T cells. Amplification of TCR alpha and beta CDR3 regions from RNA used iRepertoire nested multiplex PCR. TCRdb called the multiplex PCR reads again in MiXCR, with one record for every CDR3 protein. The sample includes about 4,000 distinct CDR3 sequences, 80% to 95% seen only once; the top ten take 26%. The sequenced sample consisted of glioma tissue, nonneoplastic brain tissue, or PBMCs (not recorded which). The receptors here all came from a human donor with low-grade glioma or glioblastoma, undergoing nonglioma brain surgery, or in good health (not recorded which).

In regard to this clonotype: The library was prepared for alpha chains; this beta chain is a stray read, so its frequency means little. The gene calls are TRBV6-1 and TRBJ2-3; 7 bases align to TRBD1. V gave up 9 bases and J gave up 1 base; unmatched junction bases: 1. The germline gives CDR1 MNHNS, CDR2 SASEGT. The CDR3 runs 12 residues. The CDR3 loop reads CASGQGTDTQYF. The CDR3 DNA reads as TGTGCCAGTGGACAGGGCACAGATACGCAGTATTTT.

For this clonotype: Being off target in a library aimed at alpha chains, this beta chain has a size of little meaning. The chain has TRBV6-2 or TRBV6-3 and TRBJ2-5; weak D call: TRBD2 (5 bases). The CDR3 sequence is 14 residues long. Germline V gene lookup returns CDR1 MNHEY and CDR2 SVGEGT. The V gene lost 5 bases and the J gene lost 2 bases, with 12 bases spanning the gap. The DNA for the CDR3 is TGTGCCAGCAGTGGCCCCAGCGGACAAGAGACCCAGTACTTC. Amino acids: CASSGPSGQETQYF.

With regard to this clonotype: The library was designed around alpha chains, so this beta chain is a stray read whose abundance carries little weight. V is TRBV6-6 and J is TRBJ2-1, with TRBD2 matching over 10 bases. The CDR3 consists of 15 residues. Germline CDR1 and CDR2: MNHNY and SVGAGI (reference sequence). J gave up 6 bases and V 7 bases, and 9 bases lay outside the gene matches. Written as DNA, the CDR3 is TGTGCCAGCAAAGCGGGAGGGCCTCGTGGCAATGAGCAGTTCTTC. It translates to CASKAGGPRGNEQFF.

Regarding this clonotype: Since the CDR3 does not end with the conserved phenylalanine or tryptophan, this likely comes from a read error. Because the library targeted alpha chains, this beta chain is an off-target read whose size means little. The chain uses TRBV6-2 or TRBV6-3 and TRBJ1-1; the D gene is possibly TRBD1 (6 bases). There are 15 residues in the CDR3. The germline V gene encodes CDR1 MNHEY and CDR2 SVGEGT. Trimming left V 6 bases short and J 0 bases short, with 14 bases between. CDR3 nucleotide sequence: TGTGCCAGCAGACCCCCGGGGGCGGTGAACACTGAAGCTTTCCTT. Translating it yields CASRPPGAVNTEAFL.

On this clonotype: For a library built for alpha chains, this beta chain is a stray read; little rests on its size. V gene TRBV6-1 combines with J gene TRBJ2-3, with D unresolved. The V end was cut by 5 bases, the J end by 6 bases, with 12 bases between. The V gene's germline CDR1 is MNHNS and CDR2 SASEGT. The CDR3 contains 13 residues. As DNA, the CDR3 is TGTGCCAGCAGTCCCCAATGGCCGGATACGCAGTATTTT. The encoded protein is CASSPQWPDTQYF.

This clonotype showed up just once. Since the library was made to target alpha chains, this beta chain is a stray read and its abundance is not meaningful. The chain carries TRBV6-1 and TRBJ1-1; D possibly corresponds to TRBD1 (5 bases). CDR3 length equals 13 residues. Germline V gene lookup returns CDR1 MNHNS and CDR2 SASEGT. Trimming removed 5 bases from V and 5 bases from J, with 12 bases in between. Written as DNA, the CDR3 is TGTGCCAGCAGTTGGGGACCAGAAACTGAAGCTTTCTTT. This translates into CASSWGPETEAFF.

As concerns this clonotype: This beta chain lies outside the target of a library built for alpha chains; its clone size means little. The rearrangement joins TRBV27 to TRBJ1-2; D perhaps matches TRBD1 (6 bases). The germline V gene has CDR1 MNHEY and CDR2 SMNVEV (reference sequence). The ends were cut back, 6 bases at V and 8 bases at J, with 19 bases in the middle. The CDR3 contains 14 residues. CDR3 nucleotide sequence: TGTGCCAGCAGCCAACAGGGACGGGGTGAGGGCTACACCTTC. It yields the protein CASSQQGRGEGYTF.

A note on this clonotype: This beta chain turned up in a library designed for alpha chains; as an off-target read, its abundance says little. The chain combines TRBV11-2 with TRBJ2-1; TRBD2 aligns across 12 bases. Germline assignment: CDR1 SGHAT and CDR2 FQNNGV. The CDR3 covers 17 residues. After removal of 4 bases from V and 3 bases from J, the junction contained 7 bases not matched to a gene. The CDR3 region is CASSSITSGRLYNEQFF. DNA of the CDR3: TGTGCCAGCAGCTCGATTACTAGCGGGAGGCTCTACAATGAGCAGTTCTTC.

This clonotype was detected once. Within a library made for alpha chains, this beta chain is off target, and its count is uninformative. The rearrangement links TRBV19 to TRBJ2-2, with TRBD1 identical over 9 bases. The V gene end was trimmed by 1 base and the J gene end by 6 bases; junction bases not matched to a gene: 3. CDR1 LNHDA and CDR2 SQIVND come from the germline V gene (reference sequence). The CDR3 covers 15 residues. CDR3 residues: CASSIGTGAPGELFF. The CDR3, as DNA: TGTGCCAGTAGTATAGGGACAGGGGCACCCGGGGAGCTGTTTTTT.

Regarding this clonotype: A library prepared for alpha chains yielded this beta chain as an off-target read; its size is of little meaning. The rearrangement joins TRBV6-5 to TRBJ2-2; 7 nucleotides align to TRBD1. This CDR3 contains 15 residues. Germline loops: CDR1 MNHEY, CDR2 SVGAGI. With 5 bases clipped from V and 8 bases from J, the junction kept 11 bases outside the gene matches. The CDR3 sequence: CASSRTGTDFGELFF. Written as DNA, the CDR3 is TGTGCCAGCAGTCGGACAGGTACCGATTTTGGGGAGCTGTTTTTT.